Each of the 30 T cell receptor beta chains below was sequenced from the same sample in a study of high-grade serous ovarian cancer treatment subgroups. Tumor tissue was taken before any definitive surgery or chemotherapy was given. Clones were sequenced by immunoSEQ multiplex PCR, and TCRdb holds only the in-frame ones, with some missing. The table records roughly 9,000 clones, approximately 90% of them present only once. Material: tumor tissue. The receptors were gathered from a human donor with high-grade serous ovarian cancer.

V and J are TRBV28 and TRBJ1-2; no definite D call. Germline CDR1 and CDR2: MDHEN and SYDVKM. The CDR3 is 14 residues long. With 6 bases removed from V and 4 bases from J, the gap between germline ends came to 15 bases. CDR3 sequence reads: CASSNTGRAYGYTF. CDR3 bases: TGTGCCAGCAGCAACACGGGGAGGGCCTATGGCTACACCTTC.

V gene TRBV27 combines with J gene TRBJ1-1; the match to TRBD1 covers 7 bases. V gave up 6 bases and J gave up 6 bases; unmatched junction bases: 7. Germline V CDR1 and CDR2: MNHEY, SMNVEV (reference sequence). The CDR3 has 13 amino acids. CDR3 protein: CASRGQFHAEAFF. In nucleotides, the CDR3 is TGTGCCAGCAGGGGACAGTTCCACGCTGAAGCTTTCTTT.

CDR3 residues: CASSFEDLNEKLFF. CDR3 nucleotide sequence: TGTGCCAGCAGTTTCGAGGACCTTAATGAAAAACTGTTTTTT. The chain uses TRBV28 and TRBJ1-4; D gene ambiguous. Per germline, CDR1 MDHEN and CDR2 SYDVKM. Trimming stripped 3 bases from V and 4 bases from J, with 9 bases between. CDR3 length: 14 residues.

The rearrangement joins TRBV7-8 to TRBJ1-1, with 7 bases lining up with TRBD1. Germline CDR1 is SGHVS and CDR2 is FQNEAQ. Trimming at V came to 5 bases and at J to 1 base, leaving 4 bases not matched to a gene. The CDR3 has 14 residues. The CDR3 protein is CASSGRTGNTEAFF. DNA of the CDR3: TGTGCCAGCAGCGGGCGGACAGGGAACACTGAAGCTTTCTTT.

Points on this clone: The germline gene is not matched at one end of the junction; a read error may be the cause. The chain uses TRBV7-7 and TRBJ2-2; 7 bases are a match to TRBD1. Germline V gene data show CDR1 as SSHAT and CDR2 as FNYEAQ (reference sequence). The CDR3 loop spans 14 amino acids. The CDR3 coding sequence is TGTGCTAGCAGCTTCGGGACAGCGGACGGGGAGCTGTTTTTT. Protein: CASSFGTADGELFF.

This sequence joins TRBV4-2 and TRBJ2-5; D is possibly TRBD2 (7 bases). The CDR3 sequence is 14 residues long. Germline CDR1 reads LGHNA; CDR2 reads YNFKEQ. Between the trimmed V and J ends, which lost 5 bases and 5 bases, there was a span of 15 bases. The CDR3 here is CASSGGAGKETQYF. CDR3 DNA: TGTGCCAGCAGCGGGGGGGCCGGGAAGGAGACCCAGTACTTC.

The rearrangement links TRBV4-1 to TRBJ2-7, with D possibly matching TRBD1 (6 bases). This CDR3 region has 15 residues. Per germline, CDR1 MGHRA and CDR2 YSYEKL. Trimming removed 2 bases from V and 3 bases from J, with 14 bases in between. The DNA of the CDR3 is TGCGCCAGCAGCCAAAGGGCCCAGGGGATCTACGAGCAGTACTTC. This encodes CASSQRAQGIYEQYF.

This clone was detected only once. Here the CDR3 DNA reads TGTGCCAGCAGCTTGGGAGGGACTAGCGGGCAGTTCTTC. Its translation: CASSLGGTSGQFF. The genes are TRBV5-4 and TRBJ2-1; 11 bases map to TRBD2. Germline V gene data show CDR1 as SGHNT and CDR2 as YYREEE (reference sequence). There are 13 residues in the CDR3. V lost 0 bases and J lost 12; bases outside the gene matches: 2.

The chain links TRBV7-2 to TRBJ2-3; the D is unclear. Germline assignment: CDR1 SGHTA and CDR2 FQGNSA. The V end was cut by 4 bases, the J end by 2 bases, with 7 bases between. The CDR3 totals 13 residues. The DNA of the CDR3 is TGTGCCAGCAGCTGGACGATCACAGATACGCAGTATTTT. Translating gives CASSWTITDTQYF.

The rearrangement uses TRBV6-5 and TRBJ1-3, with D unclear. CDR3 length equals 15 residues. The germline V and J ends were trimmed by 4 bases and 4 bases, with 14 bases remaining between them. Germline CDR1 reads MNHEY; CDR2 reads SVGAGI. The CDR3 DNA reads as TGTGCCAGCAGTTCCCAGCGGGTTGGCGGAAACACCATATATTTT. Protein product: CASSSQRVGGNTIYF.

The chain joins TRBV10-3 to TRBJ1-4, with 8 positions matching TRBD1. CDR3 length: 13 amino acids. The germline V gene has CDR1 ENHRY and CDR2 SYGVKD. J was trimmed by 8 bases and V by 10 bases; bases with no gene match: 9. CDR3 nucleotides: TGTGCCACCACACAGGGGGTAGAGGAAAAACTGTTTTTT. This codes for CATTQGVEEKLFF.

This rearrangement joins TRBV19 to TRBJ2-1; D possibly corresponds to TRBD1 (6 bases). This CDR3 is built from 15 residues. The ends were cut back, 3 bases at V and 6 bases at J, with 15 bases in the middle. Germline assignment: CDR1 LNHDA and CDR2 SQIVND (reference sequence). The CDR3: CASSIPGTRPNEQFF. DNA for the CDR3: TGTGCCAGTAGTATTCCCGGGACACGGCCCAATGAGCAGTTCTTC.

The V and J genes are TRBV5-1 and TRBJ1-1; TRBD1 might be the D (5 bases). Germline V lookup: CDR1 SGHRS, CDR2 YFSETQ. CDR3 size: 14 residues. V dropped 7 bases and J dropped 1 base, with 14 bases sitting between them. Here the CDR3 reads CASLSGGGNTEAFF. The CDR3 bases are TGCGCCAGCCTTTCGGGGGGAGGGAACACTGAAGCTTTCTTT.

The chain links TRBV9 to TRBJ2-5; D call uncertain. V was cut by 0 bases and J by 1 base, with 10 bases left in between. Germline-derived CDR1 and CDR2 are SGDLS and YYNGEE. This CDR3 has 15 residues. Here the CDR3 reads CASSVGSNSQETQYF. The CDR3 DNA reads as TGTGCCAGCAGCGTAGGAAGTAACAGCCAAGAGACCCAGTACTTC.

The gene calls are TRBV5-1 and TRBJ1-3, with no clear D. This CDR3 has 16 amino acids. Trimming took 0 bases from V and 2 from J, leaving 12 bases between them. Germline V CDR1 and CDR2: SGHRS, YFSETQ. CDR3 sequence (DNA): TGCGCCAGCAGCTTGGCCGGTGATTTGGCTGGAAACACCATATATTTT. It encodes CASSLAGDLAGNTIYF.

The rearrangement joins TRBV2 to TRBJ2-1; 11 nucleotides agree with TRBD2. This CDR3 is 15 amino acids long. Looked up from germline, CDR1 is SNHLY and CDR2 is FYNNEI. The V segment lost 4 bases and the J segment 4 bases; nucleotides outside the gene matches: 3. CDR3 sequence reads: CASSAPSGGYNEQFF. The CDR3, as DNA: TGTGCCAGCAGTGCCCCTAGCGGGGGGTACAATGAGCAGTTCTTC.

The V and J genes are TRBV4-1 and TRBJ2-3, with unresolved D. V was clipped by 5 bases and J by 4 bases, with 16 bases between them. This CDR3 is built from 15 residues. Germline loops: CDR1 MGHRA, CDR2 YSYEKL. The CDR3 DNA reads as TGCGCCAGCAGCGTACAAAGTGTGGTCTCAGATACGCAGTATTTT. It encodes CASSVQSVVSDTQYF.

V gene TRBV10-2 combines with J gene TRBJ2-5; 10 bases align to TRBD2. V lost 6 bases and J lost 5; bases outside the gene matches: 6. Germline-derived CDR1 and CDR2 are WSHSY and SAAADI. This CDR3 region has 14 residues. CDR3 residues: CASRPGTSVETQYF. In DNA form, the CDR3 reads TGCGCCAGCAGACCCGGGACTAGCGTTGAGACCCAGTACTTC.

This rearrangement joins TRBV10-3 to TRBJ2-3, with 10 bases aligning to TRBD2. Trimming removed 4 bases from V and 1 base from J; junction bases left unmatched: 5. This CDR3 contains 16 residues. The germline gives CDR1 ENHRY, CDR2 SYGVKD. The CDR3 reads CAISVRGTSGTDTQYF. The CDR3 DNA sequence: TGTGCCATCAGTGTCCGAGGGACTAGCGGCACAGATACGCAGTATTTT.

This chain uses TRBV4-1 with TRBJ2-5; D tentatively fits TRBD1 or TRBD2 (5 bases each). The CDR3 is 17 amino acids. Germline V gene lookup returns CDR1 MGHRA and CDR2 YSYEKL. V was pared by 2 bases and J by 1 base, with 17 bases between. The CDR3 bases are TGCGCCAGCAGCCAAACACCTACGTCGGGACCCCAAGAGACCCAGTACTTC. This translates into CASSQTPTSGPQETQYF.

The chain uses TRBV7-2 and TRBJ2-5, with D uncertain. The germline V gene encodes CDR1 SGHTA and CDR2 FQGNSA. V dropped 8 bases and J dropped 4 bases, with 17 bases sitting between them. The CDR3 runs 14 residues. CDR3 in DNA: TGTGCCAGCTCACAATTGGGTGTAGGAGAGACCCAGTACTTC. Protein: CASSQLGVGETQYF.

The J gene is TRBJ1-2, the V gene TRBV9; 7 nucleotides align to TRBD1. J was trimmed by 3 bases and V by 7 bases; bases with no gene match: 6. This CDR3 has 13 residues. Looked up from germline, CDR1 is SGDLS and CDR2 is YYNGEE. CDR3 coding DNA: TGTGCCAGCGCGACAGGGACCTACTATGGCTACACCTTC. Its translation: CASATGTYYGYTF.

This clone was counted a few times. This rearrangement joins TRBV10-1 to TRBJ2-7; unclear D gene. The CDR3 covers 14 residues. Trimming removed 2 bases at V and 2 bases at J, with 10 bases between. Per germline, CDR1 WNHNN and CDR2 SYGVQD (reference sequence). The CDR3 bases are TGCGCCAGCAGTGAGGGGCCAGCTACCTACGAGCAGTACTTC. This gives the protein CASSEGPATYEQYF.

V is TRBV2 and J is TRBJ2-3; 8 positions match TRBD2. This CDR3 region has 17 residues. The junction had 11 bases not matched to a gene; V was cut back by 5 bases and J by 1 base. From germline, CDR1 is SNHLY and CDR2 FYNNEI. The CDR3 DNA is TGTGCCAGCAGTTCACGTCGTAGCGGGGCAGGCACAGATACGCAGTATTTT. Protein product: CASSSRRSGAGTDTQYF. Full variable domain (remainder filled in from reference TRBV2 and TRBJ2-3): EPEVTQTPSHQVTQMGQEVILRCVPISNHLYFYWYRQILGQKVEFLVSFYNNEISEKSEIFDDQFSVERPDGSNFTLKIRSTKLEDSAMYFCASSSRRSGAGTDTQYFGPGTRLTVL.

V gene TRBV19 combines with J gene TRBJ2-3; either TRBD1 or TRBD2 may fit D (6 bases each). This CDR3 has 13 amino acids. V dropped 3 bases and J dropped 6 bases, with 10 bases sitting between them. The V gene's germline CDR1 is LNHDA and CDR2 SQIVND (reference sequence). The CDR3 sequence is CASSMRRGDTQYF. CDR3 DNA sequence: TGTGCCAGTAGTATGAGGAGGGGGGATACGCAGTATTTT.

This chain connects TRBV10-3 to TRBJ2-7; D possibly corresponds to TRBD1 (6 bases). CDR1 is ENHRY, CDR2 SYGVKD, per germline. Between the trimmed V and J ends, which lost 0 bases and 7 bases, there was a span of 16 bases. CDR3 size: 15 residues. This CDR3 reads CAISESWTAEGEQYF. CDR3 DNA sequence: TGTGCCATCAGTGAGTCGTGGACAGCAGAAGGGGAGCAGTACTTC.

The CDR3 coding sequence is TGTGCCAGCAGCTCTAGCGGGAGGGTTGTTGAGCAGTTCTTC. Protein product: CASSSSGRVVEQFF. This chain links TRBV7-9 with TRBJ2-1; 12 positions match TRBD2. The CDR3 covers 14 residues. V shed 4 bases and J 9 bases; nucleotides not matched to a gene: 4. Germline CDR1 and CDR2: SEHNR and FQNEAQ (reference sequence).

The chain has TRBV25-1 and TRBJ2-5, with 16 bases lining up with TRBD2. Trimming cost V 2 bases and J 11 bases; bases outside gene matches: 11. Per germline, CDR1 MGHDK and CDR2 SYGVNS. This CDR3 comprises 17 residues. CDR3: CASSEGKGLAGGWEQYF. CDR3 nucleotide sequence: TGTGCCAGCAGTGAAGGAAAGGGACTAGCGGGAGGGTGGGAGCAGTACTTC.

The V call is TRBV27, the J call TRBJ2-5; 11 bases fit TRBD1. The V gene's germline CDR1 is MNHEY and CDR2 SMNVEV (reference sequence). CDR3 length equals 17 residues. Trimming removed 8 bases from V and 5 bases from J; junction bases left unmatched: 16. CDR3 sequence (DNA): TGTGCCAGCGCTACCTCCGTCCGGACAGGGGGCGATGAGACCCAGTACTTC. The encoded protein is CASATSVRTGGDETQYF.

This chain connects TRBV29-1 to TRBJ2-2; TRBD2 matches 8 bases. The germline gives CDR1 SQVTM, CDR2 ANQGSEA. The junction had 4 bases not matched to a gene; V was cut back by 4 bases and J by 3 bases. This CDR3 region has 14 residues. In nucleotides, the CDR3 is TGCAGCGTTGGAGCGGGAGCCGACACCGGGGAGCTGTTTTTT. It is translated as CSVGAGADTGELFF.